These 26 T cell receptor beta chains share one sample of origin, sequenced in a study of T cell responses to AZD1222 COVID-19 vaccine. The repertoire was sequenced with immunoSEQ multiplex PCR; TCRdb's copy has only in-frame clones and lacks some. The repertoire has about 120,000 clones, 70% to 90% of them found once; the top ten carry roughly 8.9%. Sequencing used peripheral blood, obtained on day 0 of AZD1222 vaccination. The receptors originated from an adult in good health.

The J gene is TRBJ1-6, the V gene TRBV11-3; 7 bases align to TRBD1. V dropped 5 bases and J dropped 10; count of bases not matched to a gene: 5. Germline V CDR1 and CDR2: SGHNT, YENEEA. This CDR3 contains 13 residues. The CDR3 coding sequence is TGTGCCAGCAGCCGGGACAGCCTCTCACCCCTCCACTTT. This gives the protein CASSRDSLSPLHF.

The V and J genes are TRBV3-1 (or the pseudogene TRBV3-2) and TRBJ2-1; a weak D match, TRBD2 (6 bases). Trimming took off 0 bases at V and 7 bases at J, with 10 bases between the two ends. Germline loops: CDR1 LGHDT, CDR2 YNNKEL (reference sequence). This CDR3 has 14 amino acids. The DNA for the CDR3 is TGTGCCAGCAGCCAAGATGCCGGGGGAAATGAGCAGTTCTTC. Translating gives CASSQDAGGNEQFF.

V is TRBV28 and J is TRBJ1-6; D gene uncertain. Trimming left V 4 bases short and J 9 bases short, with 7 bases between. The CDR3 contains 12 residues. Germline V gene lookup returns CDR1 MDHEN and CDR2 SYDVKM. The DNA for the CDR3 is TGTGCCAGCAGTTCGCAAAGTTCACCCCTCCACTTT. This translates into CASSSQSSPLHF.

This chain uses TRBV15 with TRBJ2-7; D might be TRBD1 or TRBD2, each matching 5 bases. The CDR3 sequence is 16 residues long. Germline CDR1 is LNHNV and CDR2 is YYDKDF (reference sequence). With 0 bases removed from V and 3 bases from J, the gap between germline ends came to 15 bases. CDR3 in amino acids: CATSRDPGTANYEQYF. Here the CDR3 DNA reads TGTGCCACCAGCAGAGATCCCGGGACGGCAAACTACGAGCAGTACTTC.

The chain couples TRBV24-1 to TRBJ2-7; TRBD1 or TRBD2 may be the D gene (5 bases each). Trimming shortened V by 4 bases and J by 5 bases, and 14 bases separated the two germline ends. The germline gives CDR1 KGHDR, CDR2 SFDVKD. This CDR3 region has 14 residues. The CDR3 coding sequence is TGTGCCACCAGTGAAGGCTCCGGGGCGGACGAGCAGTACTTC. It translates to CATSEGSGADEQYF.

The chain couples TRBV6-5 to TRBJ2-3; no firm D call. The germline V and J ends were trimmed by 6 bases and 5 bases, with 12 bases remaining between them. Germline CDR1 and CDR2: MNHEY and SVGAGI. The CDR3 sequence is 13 residues long. CDR3 in amino acids: CASSFLGRDTQYF. The CDR3 DNA reads TGTGCCAGCAGCTTCCTGGGCCGAGATACGCAGTATTTT.

This rearrangement joins TRBV11-3 to TRBJ2-5; 8 bases fit TRBD2. CDR3 size: 14 residues. Germline V gene sequence: CDR1 SGHNT, CDR2 YENEEA. J was trimmed by 5 bases and V by 1 base; bases with no gene match: 3. For the CDR3, the DNA is TGTGCCAGCAGCTTAGCGGGAGGGCTTGAGACCCAGTACTTC. It specifies CASSLAGGLETQYF.

This chain links TRBV10-1 with TRBJ1-2, with D possibly TRBD1 on 5 matching bases. Germline V lookup: CDR1 WNHNN, CDR2 SYGVQD (reference sequence). The CDR3 sequence is 13 residues long. V lost 6 bases, J lost 4 bases, and 12 bases lay in between. The CDR3 region is CASSPDRFYGYTF. The CDR3 region has the DNA TGCGCCAGCAGCCCCGACAGATTCTATGGCTACACCTTC.

The chain recombines TRBV14 with TRBJ1-1, with D tentatively TRBD1 (6 bases). CDR1 SGHDN and CDR2 FVKESK come from the germline V gene. The CDR3 runs 14 residues. V was pared by 2 bases and J by 3 bases, with 10 bases between. The chain's CDR3 is CASSQLTGYTEAFF. The DNA for the CDR3 is TGTGCCAGCAGCCAATTAACAGGGTACACTGAAGCTTTCTTT.

The table lists this clone with a count of one. The J gene is TRBJ1-6, the V gene TRBV3-1 (or the pseudogene TRBV3-2); unclear D gene. The CDR3 consists of 12 residues. The germline CDR1 and CDR2 sequences are LGHDT and YNNKEL (reference sequence). V lost 5 bases to trimming and J lost 5 bases, with 4 bases between them. This chain's CDR3 is CASSTNNSPLHF. CDR3 DNA: TGTGCCAGCAGCACCAATAATTCACCCCTCCACTTT.

The chain is built from TRBV15 and TRBJ1-5; no definite D call. Germline lookup yields CDR1 LNHNV and CDR2 YYDKDF (reference sequence). The ends were cut back, 1 base at V and 0 bases at J, with 7 bases in the middle. The CDR3 spans 15 residues. CDR3 in amino acids: CATSRGLYSNQPQHF. CDR3 nucleotide sequence: TGTGCCACCAGCAGAGGGCTTTATAGCAATCAGCCCCAGCATTTT. The full variable domain, completed using reference TRBV15 and TRBJ1-5, is DAMVIQNPRYQVTQFGKPVTLSCSQTLNHNVMYWYQQKSSQAPKLLFHYYDKDFNNEADTPDNFQSRRPNTSFCFLDIRSPGLGDTAMYLCATSRGLYSNQPQHFGDGTRLSIL.

J is TRBJ1-5 and V is TRBV5-5; D is unresolved. The V end was cut by 5 bases, the J end by 1 base, with 13 bases between. This CDR3 spans 15 amino acids. Per germline, CDR1 SGHKS and CDR2 YYEKEE (reference sequence). Here the CDR3 reads CASRERTLSNQPQHF. DNA of the CDR3: TGTGCCAGCAGGGAGAGGACCCTGAGCAATCAGCCCCAGCATTTT.

The chain joins TRBV7-9 to TRBJ1-2, with D possibly being TRBD1 (5 bases). Trimming shortened V by 7 bases and J by 3 bases, and 12 bases separated the two germline ends. The CDR3 is made up of 13 amino acids. The germline V gene encodes CDR1 SEHNR and CDR2 FQNEAQ (reference sequence). This CDR3 is CASIPQGDYGYTF. The CDR3 DNA reads TGTGCCAGCATCCCCCAGGGAGACTATGGCTACACCTTC. The full variable domain, in which reference TRBV7-9 and TRBJ1-2 provide the parts outside the CDR3, is DTGVSQNPRHKITKRGQNVTFRCDPISEHNRLYWYRQTLGQGPEFLTYFQNEAQLEKSRLLSDRFSAERPKGSFSTLEIQRTEQGDSAMYLCASIPQGDYGYTFGSGTRLTVV.

The chain couples TRBV20-1 to TRBJ1-5; D gene ambiguous. Looked up from germline, CDR1 is DFQATT and CDR2 is SNEGSKA (reference sequence). V was clipped by 3 bases and J by 0 bases, with 9 bases between them. There are 14 residues in the CDR3. The CDR3 protein is CSASRAYSNQPQHF. The CDR3 nucleotides read TGCAGTGCTAGTCGGGCCTATAGCAATCAGCCCCAGCATTTT.

The rearrangement joins TRBV19 to TRBJ1-1; 7 positions match TRBD1. Per germline, CDR1 LNHDA and CDR2 SQIVND (reference sequence). The V and J ends lost 2 bases and 4 bases, in that order; junction bases with no gene match: 7. The CDR3 length is 15 residues. CDR3 sequence: CASSISGTVVTEAFF. The CDR3 coding sequence is TGTGCCAGTAGTATATCCGGGACAGTCGTCACTGAAGCTTTCTTT.

V gene TRBV18 combines with J gene TRBJ2-7, with TRBD1 as a possible D gene (6 bases). The germline V gene encodes CDR1 KGHSH and CDR2 LQKENI. V was pared by 4 bases and J by 2 bases, with 12 bases between. The CDR3 covers 14 residues. CDR3 amino acids: CASSLGTQTYEQYF. The CDR3 region has the DNA TGTGCCAGCTCACTAGGGACACAAACCTACGAGCAGTACTTC.

The count of this clone is one. This chain links TRBV28 with TRBJ1-3; D unresolved. V lost 7 bases to trimming and J lost 0 bases, with 16 bases between them. Germline V gene sequence: CDR1 MDHEN, CDR2 SYDVKM. This CDR3 region has 16 residues. The CDR3 sequence is CASTPYMALSGNTIYF. The DNA of the CDR3 is TGTGCCAGCACCCCCTATATGGCCCTCTCTGGAAACACCATATATTTT.

V gene TRBV5-1 combines with J gene TRBJ2-1; 12 bases are a match to TRBD1. The ends lost 3 bases at V and 15 bases at J; junction bases unmatched: 4. The CDR3 has 12 amino acids. Germline loops: CDR1 SGHRS, CDR2 YFSETQ. The CDR3 DNA reads TGCGCCAGCAGCTGGGGGACAGGGGGCTTGTTCTTC. Its protein is CASSWGTGGLFF.

Regarding this clone: Other DNA sequences in this specimen translate into the identical CDR3. The rearrangement uses TRBV18 and TRBJ2-5; possibly TRBD2 for D (5 bases). V shed 3 bases and J shed 2 bases, with 7 bases lying between them. The CDR3 length is 13 residues. Germline CDR1 and CDR2: KGHSH and LQKENI. CDR3 protein: CASSPGGQETQYF. CDR3 sequence (DNA): TGTGCCAGCTCACCTGGAGGTCAAGAGACCCAGTACTTC.

The chain carries TRBV30 and TRBJ2-3, with 9 bases identical to TRBD2. With V trimmed by 3 bases and J by 4 bases, 5 bases remained unmatched. The CDR3 loop spans 14 amino acids. Looked up from germline, CDR1 is GTSNPN and CDR2 is SVGIG (reference sequence). Here the CDR3 DNA reads TGTGCCTGGAGGGTTAGCGGGAGCTCAGATACGCAGTATTTT. The encoded protein is CAWRVSGSSDTQYF.

The chain has TRBV19 and TRBJ1-1; 7 bases align to TRBD1. The CDR3 has 15 amino acids. The V gene end was trimmed by 7 bases and the J gene end by 5 bases; junction bases not matched to a gene: 13. CDR1 and CDR2 from the germline V gene are LNHDA and SQIVND (reference sequence). CDR3 loop: CASNSRGQRRTEAFF. The CDR3 nucleotides are TGTGCCAGTAACTCGCGGGGACAGCGGAGGACTGAAGCTTTCTTT.

The chain is built from TRBV19 and TRBJ1-1; possible D gene TRBD1, 5 bases. CDR1 and CDR2 (germline): LNHDA, SQIVND (reference sequence). The CDR3 loop spans 13 amino acids. V lost 7 bases and J 4 bases, leaving 13 bases between the germline ends. CDR3 in DNA: TGTGCCAGTAAACTTAAACAGGTCACTGAAGCTTTCTTT. Translation gives CASKLKQVTEAFF.

The V gene is TRBV4-1, the J gene TRBJ1-2; D possibly corresponds to TRBD1 (5 bases). This CDR3 comprises 15 residues. Trimming pared 1 base from V and 2 bases from J, leaving 11 bases between. The germline gives CDR1 MGHRA, CDR2 YSYEKL. For the CDR3, the DNA is TGCGCCAGCAGCCAAGGTCTGGACAAGAACTATGGCTACACCTTC. This encodes CASSQGLDKNYGYTF.

The V call is TRBV19, the J call TRBJ1-1, with D hard to call. The CDR3 runs to 12 residues. The germline V gene encodes CDR1 LNHDA and CDR2 SQIVND (reference sequence). V was trimmed by 6 bases and J by 4 bases, leaving 9 bases between them. In DNA, the CDR3 is TGTGCCAGTAGGGGGTTGGGCACTGAAGCTTTCTTT. It yields the protein CASRGLGTEAFF.

The chain links TRBV7-9 to TRBJ2-3; TRBD2 agrees at 9 bases. CDR3 length: 16 amino acids. V was clipped by 4 bases and J by 0 bases; unmatched bases: 5. Germline V gene sequence: CDR1 SEHNR, CDR2 FQNEAQ (reference sequence). The DNA of the CDR3 is TGTGCCAGCAGCTCGTGGCGGGGGGGAAGCACAGATACGCAGTATTTT. Its protein is CASSSWRGGSTDTQYF.

The chain employs TRBV14 and TRBJ1-2; D may be TRBD1 (5 bases). V gave up 3 bases and J gave up 3 bases, with 14 bases separating them. The CDR3 runs to 15 residues. CDR1 SGHDN and CDR2 FVKESK come from the germline V gene. CDR3 amino acids: CASSQSRWGDYGYTF. Written as DNA, the CDR3 is TGTGCCAGCAGCCAGTCTCGCTGGGGGGACTATGGCTACACCTTC.